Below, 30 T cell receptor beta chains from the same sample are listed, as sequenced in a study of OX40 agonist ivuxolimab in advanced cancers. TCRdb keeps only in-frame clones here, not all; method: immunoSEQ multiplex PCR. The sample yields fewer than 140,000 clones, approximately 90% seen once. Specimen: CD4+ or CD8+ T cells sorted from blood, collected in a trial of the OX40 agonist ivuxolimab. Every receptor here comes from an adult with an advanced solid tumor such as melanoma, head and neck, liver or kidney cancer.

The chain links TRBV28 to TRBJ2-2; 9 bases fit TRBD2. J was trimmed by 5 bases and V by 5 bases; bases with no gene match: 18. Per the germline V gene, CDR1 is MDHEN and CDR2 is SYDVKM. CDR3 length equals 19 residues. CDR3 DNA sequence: TGTGCCAGCAGTGCTGGGATGGGGATGGTAGCGGGGGTGACCGGGGAGCTGTTTTTT. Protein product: CASSAGMGMVAGVTGELFF.

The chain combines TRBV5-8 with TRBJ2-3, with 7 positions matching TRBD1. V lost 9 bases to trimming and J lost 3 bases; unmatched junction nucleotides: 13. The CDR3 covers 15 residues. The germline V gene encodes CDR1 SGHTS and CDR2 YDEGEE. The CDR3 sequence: CAIATGTVITDTQYF. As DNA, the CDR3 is TGTGCCATTGCTACCGGGACAGTCATTACAGATACGCAGTATTTT.

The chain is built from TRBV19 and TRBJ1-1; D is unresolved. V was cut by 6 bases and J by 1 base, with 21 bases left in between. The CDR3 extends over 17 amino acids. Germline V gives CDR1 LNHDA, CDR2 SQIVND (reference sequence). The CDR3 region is CASSPGEGRAGNTEAFF. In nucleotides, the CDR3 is TGTGCCAGTAGCCCCGGCGAGGGAAGGGCGGGGAACACTGAAGCTTTCTTT.

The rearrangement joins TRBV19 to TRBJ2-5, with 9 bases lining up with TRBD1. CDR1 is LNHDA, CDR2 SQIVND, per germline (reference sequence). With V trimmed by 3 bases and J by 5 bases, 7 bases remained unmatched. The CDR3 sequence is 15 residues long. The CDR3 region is CASSIRDRVAETQYF. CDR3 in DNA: TGTGCCAGTAGTATCCGGGACAGGGTGGCGGAGACCCAGTACTTC.

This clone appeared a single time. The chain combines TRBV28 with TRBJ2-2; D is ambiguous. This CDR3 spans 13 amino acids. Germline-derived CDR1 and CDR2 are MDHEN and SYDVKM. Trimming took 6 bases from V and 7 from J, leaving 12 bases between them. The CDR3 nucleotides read TGTGCCAGCAGATCCGAGTACGGCGGGGAGCTGTTTTTT. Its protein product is CASRSEYGGELFF.

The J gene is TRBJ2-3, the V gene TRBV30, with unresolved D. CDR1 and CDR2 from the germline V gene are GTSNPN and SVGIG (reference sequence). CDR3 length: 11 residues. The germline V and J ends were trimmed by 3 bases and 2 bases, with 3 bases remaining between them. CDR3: CAWSSTDTQYF. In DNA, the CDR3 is TGTGCCTGGAGCTCCACAGATACGCAGTATTTT.

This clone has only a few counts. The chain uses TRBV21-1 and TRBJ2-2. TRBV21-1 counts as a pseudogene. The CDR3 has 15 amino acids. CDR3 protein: CASSKKNWDAGELFF. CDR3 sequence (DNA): TGTGCCAGCAGCAAAAAAAACTGGGACGCCGGGGAGCTGTTTTTT.

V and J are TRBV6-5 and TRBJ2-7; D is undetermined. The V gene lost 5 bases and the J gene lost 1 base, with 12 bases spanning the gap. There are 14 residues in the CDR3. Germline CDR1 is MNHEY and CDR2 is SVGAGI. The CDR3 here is CASSKSQGSYEQYF. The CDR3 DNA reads TGTGCCAGCAGTAAAAGCCAAGGTTCCTACGAGCAGTACTTC.

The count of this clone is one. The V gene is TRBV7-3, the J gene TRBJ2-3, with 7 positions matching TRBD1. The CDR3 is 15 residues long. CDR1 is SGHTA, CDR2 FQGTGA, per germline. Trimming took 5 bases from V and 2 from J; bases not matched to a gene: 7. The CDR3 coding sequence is TGTGCCAGCAGCGCGGTCGACAGGGTCACAGATACGCAGTATTTT. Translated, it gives CASSAVDRVTDTQYF.

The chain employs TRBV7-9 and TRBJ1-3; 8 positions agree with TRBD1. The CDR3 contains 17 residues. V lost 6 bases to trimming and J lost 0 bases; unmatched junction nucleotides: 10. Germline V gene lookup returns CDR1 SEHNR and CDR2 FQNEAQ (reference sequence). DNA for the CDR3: TGTGCCAGCAGGACTACACCCGGGACAGGCTCTGGAAACACCATATATTTT. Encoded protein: CASRTTPGTGSGNTIYF.

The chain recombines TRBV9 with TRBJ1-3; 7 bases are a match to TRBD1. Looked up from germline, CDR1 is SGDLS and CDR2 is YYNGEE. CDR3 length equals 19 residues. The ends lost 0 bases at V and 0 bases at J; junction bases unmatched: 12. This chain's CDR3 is CASSVGRDRISTSGNTIYF. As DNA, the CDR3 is TGTGCCAGCAGCGTAGGTAGGGACAGAATTTCTACCTCTGGAAACACCATATATTTT.

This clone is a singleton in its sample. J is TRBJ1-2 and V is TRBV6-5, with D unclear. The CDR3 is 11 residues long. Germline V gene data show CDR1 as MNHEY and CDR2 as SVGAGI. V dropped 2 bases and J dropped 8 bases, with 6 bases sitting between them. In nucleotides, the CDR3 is TGTGCCAGCAGTTACGGGCAGGGCTACACCTTC. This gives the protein CASSYGQGYTF.

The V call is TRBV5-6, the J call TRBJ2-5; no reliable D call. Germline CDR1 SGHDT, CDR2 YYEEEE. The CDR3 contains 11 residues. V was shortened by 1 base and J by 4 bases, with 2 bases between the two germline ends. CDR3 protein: CASSLRETQYF. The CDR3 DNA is TGTGCCAGCAGCTTGCGAGAGACCCAGTACTTC.

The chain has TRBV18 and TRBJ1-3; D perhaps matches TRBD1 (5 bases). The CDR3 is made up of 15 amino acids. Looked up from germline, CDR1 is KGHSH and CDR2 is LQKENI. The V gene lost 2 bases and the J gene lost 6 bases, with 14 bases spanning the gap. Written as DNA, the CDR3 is TGTGCCAGCTCACCAACTCAGGGCATGAAAAACACCATATATTTT. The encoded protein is CASSPTQGMKNTIYF.

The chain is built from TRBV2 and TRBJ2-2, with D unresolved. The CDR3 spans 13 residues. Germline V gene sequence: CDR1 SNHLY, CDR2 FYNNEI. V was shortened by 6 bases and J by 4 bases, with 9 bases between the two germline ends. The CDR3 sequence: CASSPKSTGELFF. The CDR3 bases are TGTGCCAGCAGCCCCAAAAGCACCGGGGAGCTGTTTTTT.

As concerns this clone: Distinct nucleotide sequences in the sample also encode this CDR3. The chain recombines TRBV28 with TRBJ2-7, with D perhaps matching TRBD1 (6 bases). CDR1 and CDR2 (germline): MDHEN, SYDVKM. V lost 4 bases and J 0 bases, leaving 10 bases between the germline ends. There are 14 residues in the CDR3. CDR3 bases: TGTGCCAGCAGTTCCGGACAGAGCTCCTACGAGCAGTACTTC. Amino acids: CASSSGQSSYEQYF.

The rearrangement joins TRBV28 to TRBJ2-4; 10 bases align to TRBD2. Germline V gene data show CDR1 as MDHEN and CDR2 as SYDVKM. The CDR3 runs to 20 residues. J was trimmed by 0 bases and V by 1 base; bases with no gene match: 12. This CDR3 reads CASSLSPTSGEPLAKNIQYF. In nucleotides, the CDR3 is TGTGCCAGCAGTTTATCCCCCACTAGCGGGGAGCCCTTAGCCAAAAACATTCAGTACTTC.

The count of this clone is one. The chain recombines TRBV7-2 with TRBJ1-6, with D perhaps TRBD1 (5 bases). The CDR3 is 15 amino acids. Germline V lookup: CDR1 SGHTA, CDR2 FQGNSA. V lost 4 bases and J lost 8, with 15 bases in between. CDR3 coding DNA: TGTGCCAGCAGCTCAGGGCAAGTCAAAGATTCACCCCTCCACTTT. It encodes CASSSGQVKDSPLHF.

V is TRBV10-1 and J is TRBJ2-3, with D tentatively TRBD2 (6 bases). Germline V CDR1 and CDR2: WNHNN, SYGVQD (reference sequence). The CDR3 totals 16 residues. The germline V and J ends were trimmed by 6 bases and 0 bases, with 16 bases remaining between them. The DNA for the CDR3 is TGCGCCAGCAGCCGCGGGGTACCGACTAGCACAGATACGCAGTATTTT. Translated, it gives CASSRGVPTSTDTQYF.

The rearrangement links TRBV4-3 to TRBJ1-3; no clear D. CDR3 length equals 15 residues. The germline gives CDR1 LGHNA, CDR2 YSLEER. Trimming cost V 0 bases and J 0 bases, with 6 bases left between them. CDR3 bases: TGCGCCAGCAGCCAAGAACTGAGCTCTGGAAACACCATATATTTT. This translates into CASSQELSSGNTIYF.

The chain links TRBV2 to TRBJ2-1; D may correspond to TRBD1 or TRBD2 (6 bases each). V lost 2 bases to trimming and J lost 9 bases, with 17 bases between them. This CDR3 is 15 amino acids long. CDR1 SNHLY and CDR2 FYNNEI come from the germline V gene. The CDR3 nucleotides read TGTGCCAGCAGTGAAATGGGGGGCTGGCGTGGTGAGCAGTTCTTC. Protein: CASSEMGGWRGEQFF.

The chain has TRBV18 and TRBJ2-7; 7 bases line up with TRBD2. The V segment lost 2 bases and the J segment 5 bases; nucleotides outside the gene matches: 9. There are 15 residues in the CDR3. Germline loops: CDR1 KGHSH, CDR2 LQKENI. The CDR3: CASSPSPQGGDEQYF. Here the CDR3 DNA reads TGTGCCAGCTCACCATCCCCGCAGGGAGGGGACGAGCAGTACTTC.

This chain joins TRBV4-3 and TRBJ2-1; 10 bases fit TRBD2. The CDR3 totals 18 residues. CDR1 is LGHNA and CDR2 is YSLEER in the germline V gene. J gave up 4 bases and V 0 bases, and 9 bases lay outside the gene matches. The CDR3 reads CASSQDLASGGAYNEQFF. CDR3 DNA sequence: TGCGCCAGCAGCCAAGATCTGGCAAGCGGGGGGGCATACAATGAGCAGTTCTTC.

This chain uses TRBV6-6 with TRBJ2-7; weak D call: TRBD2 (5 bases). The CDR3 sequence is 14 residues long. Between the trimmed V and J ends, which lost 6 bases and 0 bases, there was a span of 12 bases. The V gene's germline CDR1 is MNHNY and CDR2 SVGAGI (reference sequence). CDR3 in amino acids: CASRTSTTSYEQYF. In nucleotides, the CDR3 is TGTGCCAGCAGGACCTCGACTACCTCCTACGAGCAGTACTTC.

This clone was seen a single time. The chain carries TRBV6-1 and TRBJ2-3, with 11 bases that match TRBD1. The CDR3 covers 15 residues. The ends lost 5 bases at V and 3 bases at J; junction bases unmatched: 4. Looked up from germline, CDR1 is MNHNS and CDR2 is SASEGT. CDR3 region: CASSNRDRGTDTQYF. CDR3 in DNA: TGTGCCAGCAGTAACCGGGACAGGGGGACAGATACGCAGTATTTT.

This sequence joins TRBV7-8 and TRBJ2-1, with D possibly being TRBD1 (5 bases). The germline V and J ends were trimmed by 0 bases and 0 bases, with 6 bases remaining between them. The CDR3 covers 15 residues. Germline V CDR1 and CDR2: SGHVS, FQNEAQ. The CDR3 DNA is TGTGCCAGCAGCTTAGCGGGGCCCTCCTACAATGAGCAGTTCTTC. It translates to CASSLAGPSYNEQFF.

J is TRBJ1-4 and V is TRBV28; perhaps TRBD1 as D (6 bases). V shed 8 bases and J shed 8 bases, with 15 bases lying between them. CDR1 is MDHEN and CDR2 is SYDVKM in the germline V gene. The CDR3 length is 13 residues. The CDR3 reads CASLGGRVEKLFF. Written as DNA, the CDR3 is TGTGCCAGCTTGGGGGGCAGGGTCGAAAAACTGTTTTTT.

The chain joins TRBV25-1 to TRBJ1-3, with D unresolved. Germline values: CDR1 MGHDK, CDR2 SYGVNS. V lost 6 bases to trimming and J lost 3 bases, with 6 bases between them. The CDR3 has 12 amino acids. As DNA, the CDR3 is TGTGCCAGCAGCGCGGTTGGAAACACCATATATTTT. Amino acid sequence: CASSAVGNTIYF.

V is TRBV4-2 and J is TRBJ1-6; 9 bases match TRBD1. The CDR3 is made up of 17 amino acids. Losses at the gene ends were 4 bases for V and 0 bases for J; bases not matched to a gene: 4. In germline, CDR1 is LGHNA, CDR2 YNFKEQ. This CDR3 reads CASSRQTGGSYNSPLHF. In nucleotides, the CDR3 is TGTGCCAGCAGCCGCCAGACAGGGGGCTCCTATAATTCACCCCTCCACTTT.

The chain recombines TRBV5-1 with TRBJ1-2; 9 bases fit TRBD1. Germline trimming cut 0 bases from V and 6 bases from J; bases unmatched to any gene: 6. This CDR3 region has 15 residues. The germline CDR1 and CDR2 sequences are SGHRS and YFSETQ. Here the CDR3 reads CASSLAKTGGHGYTF. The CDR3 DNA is TGCGCCAGCAGCTTGGCCAAAACAGGGGGCCATGGCTACACCTTC.